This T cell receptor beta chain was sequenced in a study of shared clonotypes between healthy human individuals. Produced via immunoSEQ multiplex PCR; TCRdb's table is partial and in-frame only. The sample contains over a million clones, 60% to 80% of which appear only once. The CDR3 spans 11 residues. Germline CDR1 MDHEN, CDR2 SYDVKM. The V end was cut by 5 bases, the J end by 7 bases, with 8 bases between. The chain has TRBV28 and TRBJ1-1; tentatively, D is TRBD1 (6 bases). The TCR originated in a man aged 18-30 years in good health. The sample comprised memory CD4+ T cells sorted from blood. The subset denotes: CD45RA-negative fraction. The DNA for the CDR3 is TGTGCCAGCAGTGAGACAGGTGAAGCTTTCTTT. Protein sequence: CASSETGEAFF.